These 11 T cell receptor beta chains were sequenced from one sample in a study of Ad26.COV2.S vaccination and SARS-CoV-2 variants. Treatment in this sample: roughly 19 received Ad26.COV2.S at low or high dose, single or two shots; about 5 received placebo; per-sample allocation not given. Repertoires come from day 63 after the first vaccine or placebo injection. Sequencing used immunoSEQ multiplex PCR; TCRdb keeps in-frame clones, though not all of them. The sample includes 350,000 to 500,000 clones, nearly 90% seen only once; the top ten take roughly 2.5%. The input for sequencing was peripheral blood, taken in a trial of Ad26.COV2.S vaccine versus placebo. The receptors stem from a person between 18 and 60 years old who received the Ad26.COV2.S COVID-19 vaccine or a placebo.

The chain is built from TRBV2 and TRBJ1-5; 8 positions agree with TRBD1. The CDR3 sequence is 15 residues long. With 6 bases clipped from V and 2 bases from J, the junction kept 6 bases outside the gene matches. Germline CDR1 is SNHLY and CDR2 is FYNNEI. CDR3 loop: CASSRGLGGNQPQHF. CDR3 DNA sequence: TGTGCCAGCAGCAGGGGGCTGGGTGGCAATCAGCCCCAGCATTTT.

The genes are TRBV12-3 or TRBV12-4 and TRBJ2-5; D tentatively fits TRBD1 or TRBD2 (5 bases each). The CDR3 runs to 13 residues. V was trimmed by 1 base and J by 5 bases, leaving 8 bases between them. CDR3 sequence: CASSLGGLETQYF. The CDR3 coding sequence is TGTGCCAGCAGTTTAGGGGGGTTGGAGACCCAGTACTTC.

The rearrangement uses TRBV28 and TRBJ2-7; weak D call: TRBD2 (6 bases). The CDR3 contains 15 residues. Trimming left V 3 bases short and J 2 bases short, with 14 bases between. Germline V gene sequence: CDR1 MDHEN, CDR2 SYDVKM. The CDR3 DNA is TGTGCCAGCAGTTTCTCACATCCTAGCGCCTACGAGCAGTACTTC. Its translation: CASSFSHPSAYEQYF.

V usage is TRBV9 and J usage is TRBJ1-4; 9 bases agree with TRBD1. In germline, CDR1 is SGDLS, CDR2 YYNGEE. Trimming took 0 bases from V and 8 from J; bases not matched to a gene: 5. CDR3 length: 15 amino acids. The CDR3 region has the DNA TGTGCCAGCAGCGTAGAGGGACAGGGAGGCGAAAAACTGTTTTTT. Protein: CASSVEGQGGEKLFF.

V usage is TRBV18 and J usage is TRBJ2-2; D perhaps matches TRBD2 (5 bases). Germline CDR1 reads KGHSH; CDR2 reads LQKENI. The CDR3 covers 16 residues. Trimming stripped 3 bases from V and 4 bases from J, with 15 bases between. DNA of the CDR3: TGTGCCAGCTCACCTCCGTCGGTCCGGGGCACCGGGGAGCTGTTTTTT. Translation: CASSPPSVRGTGELFF.

The rearrangement joins TRBV5-1 to TRBJ2-1; D may be TRBD1 or TRBD2 (5 bases each). Germline V gene lookup returns CDR1 SGHRS and CDR2 YFSETQ. The CDR3 runs 13 residues. The V and J ends lost 0 bases and 9 bases respectively, with 10 bases between them. The CDR3 bases are TGCGCCAGCAGCTTGGGGGGGTACGGTGAGCAGTTCTTC. Translation: CASSLGGYGEQFF.

The rearrangement joins TRBV30 to TRBJ2-2; D gene uncertain. V lost 3 bases and J 7 bases, leaving 12 bases between the germline ends. Looked up from germline, CDR1 is GTSNPN and CDR2 is SVGIG (reference sequence). This CDR3 is built from 13 residues. The CDR3 coding sequence is TGTGCCTGGAGGACCGGTGGGGTCGGGGAGCTGTTTTTT. The encoded protein is CAWRTGGVGELFF.

This clone has a single count. This rearrangement joins TRBV7-6 to TRBJ2-7; 8 nucleotides align to TRBD1. Per germline, CDR1 SGHVS and CDR2 FNYEAQ. The J segment lost 5 bases and the V segment lost 1 base, leaving 7 bases of the junction unmatched. The length of the CDR3 is 15 residues. The CDR3 DNA is TGTGCCAGCAGCTTAGGTCAGGGGGCAAGGGACGAGCAGTACTTC. This translates into CASSLGQGARDEQYF.

This chain uses TRBV3-1 (or the pseudogene TRBV3-2) with TRBJ2-7; D ambiguous. V lost 0 bases to trimming and J lost 6 bases, with 6 bases between them. CDR1 LGHDT and CDR2 YNNKEL come from the germline V gene (reference sequence). This CDR3 is built from 12 residues. The CDR3 protein is CASSQEGSEQYF. The CDR3 nucleotides are TGTGCCAGCAGCCAAGAAGGCTCCGAGCAGTACTTC.

The CDR3 loop is CASSSITGTRNQPQHF. Here the CDR3 DNA reads TGTGCCAGCAGTTCCATAACAGGAACCCGCAATCAGCCCCAGCATTTT. V and J are TRBV6-5 and TRBJ1-5; D possibly corresponds to TRBD1 (5 bases). Germline assignment: CDR1 MNHEY and CDR2 SVGAGI. The CDR3 spans 16 residues. Trimming took off 4 bases at V and 2 bases at J, with 15 bases between the two ends.

The chain couples TRBV18 to TRBJ1-4, with D unresolved. V was clipped by 3 bases and J by 6 bases, with 14 bases between them. The germline V gene has CDR1 KGHSH and CDR2 LQKENI. The CDR3 has 15 amino acids. CDR3 region: CASSPILGPDEKLFF. In DNA, the CDR3 is TGTGCCAGCTCACCGATACTAGGGCCAGATGAAAAACTGTTTTTT.